The present T cell receptor beta chain was sequenced within a study of cytomegalovirus exposure and HLA in healthy donors. The CDR3 loop spans 16 amino acids. V gave up 0 bases and J gave up 3 bases, with 14 bases separating them. Germline V gene sequence: CDR1 LGHNA, CDR2 YSLEER. Concerning this clone: As yet, its antigen is unknown.

It was with 60 Vbeta and 13 Jbeta primers that the PCR ran. Assay used: immunoSEQ multiplex PCR; TCRdb lists only in-frame clones, some missing. The sample records 90,000 to 130,000 clones, over 60% being singletons. Study conclusions and caveats: Common viral pathogens seemed to be connected with several of the most significant clusters, according to a later analysis. Cytomegalovirus association was assigned to 170 or so TCR beta chains.

The sample consisted of PBMCs. The chain is built from TRBV4-3 and TRBJ1-1, with D tentatively TRBD1 (6 bases). This receptor was taken from a woman aged 25 to 39 in good health and CMV-seronegative. The CDR3 spells CASSQDLGGPYTEAFF. CDR3 sequence (DNA): TGCGCCAGCAGCCAAGATTTAGGGGGACCCTACACTGAAGCTTTCTTT.